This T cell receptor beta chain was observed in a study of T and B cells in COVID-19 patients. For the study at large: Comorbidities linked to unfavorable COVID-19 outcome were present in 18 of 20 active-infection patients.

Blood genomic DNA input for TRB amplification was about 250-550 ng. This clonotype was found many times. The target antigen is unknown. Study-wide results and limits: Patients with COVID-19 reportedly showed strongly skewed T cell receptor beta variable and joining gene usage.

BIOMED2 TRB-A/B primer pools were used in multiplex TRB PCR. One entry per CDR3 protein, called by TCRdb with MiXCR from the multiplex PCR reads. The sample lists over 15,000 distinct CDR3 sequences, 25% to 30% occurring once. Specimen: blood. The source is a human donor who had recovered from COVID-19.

As DNA, the CDR3 is TGTGCCAGCAGTTACTCCTTGGGCCCCCAAAAAAATGAGCAGTTCTTC. This sequence encodes CASSYSLGPQKNEQFF. The gene calls are TRBV6-5 and TRBJ2-1; D not certain. The germline V and J ends were trimmed by 0 bases and 7 bases, with 16 bases remaining between them. The CDR3 consists of 16 residues. Germline CDR1 and CDR2: MNHEY and SVGAGI.